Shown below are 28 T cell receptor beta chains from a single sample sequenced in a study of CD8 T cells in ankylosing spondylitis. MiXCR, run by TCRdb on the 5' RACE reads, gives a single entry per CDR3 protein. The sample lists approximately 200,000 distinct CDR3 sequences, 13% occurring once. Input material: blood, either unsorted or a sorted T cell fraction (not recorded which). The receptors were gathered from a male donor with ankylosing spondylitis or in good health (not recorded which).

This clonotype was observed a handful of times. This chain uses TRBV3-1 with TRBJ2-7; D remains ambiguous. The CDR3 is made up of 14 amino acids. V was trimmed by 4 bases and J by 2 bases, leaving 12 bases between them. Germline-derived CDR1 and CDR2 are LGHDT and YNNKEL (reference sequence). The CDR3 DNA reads TGTGCCAGCAGCCTCTCCCACGTGGCCTACGAGCAGTACTTC. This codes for CASSLSHVAYEQYF.

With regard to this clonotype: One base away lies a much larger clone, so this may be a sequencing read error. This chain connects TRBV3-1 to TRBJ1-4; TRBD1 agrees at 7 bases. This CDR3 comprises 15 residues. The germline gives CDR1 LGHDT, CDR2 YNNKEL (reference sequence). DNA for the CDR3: TGTGTCAGCAGCCAAAATGAACAGGGGCTTGAAAAACTGTTTTTT. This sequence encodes CVSSQNEQGLEKLFF.

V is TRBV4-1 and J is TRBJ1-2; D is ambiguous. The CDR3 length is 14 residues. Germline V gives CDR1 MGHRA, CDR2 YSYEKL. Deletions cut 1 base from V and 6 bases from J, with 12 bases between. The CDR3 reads CASSQVGLEDGYTF. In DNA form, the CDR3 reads TGCGCCAGCAGCCAAGTCGGGCTGGAGGATGGCTACACCTTC.

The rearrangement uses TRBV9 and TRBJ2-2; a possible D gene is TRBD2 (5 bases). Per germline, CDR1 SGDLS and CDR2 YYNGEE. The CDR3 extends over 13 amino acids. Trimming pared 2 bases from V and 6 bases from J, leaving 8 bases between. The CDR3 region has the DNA TGTGCCAGCAGCGTTGGCGGGCCCGGGGAGCTGTTTTTT. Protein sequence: CASSVGGPGELFF.

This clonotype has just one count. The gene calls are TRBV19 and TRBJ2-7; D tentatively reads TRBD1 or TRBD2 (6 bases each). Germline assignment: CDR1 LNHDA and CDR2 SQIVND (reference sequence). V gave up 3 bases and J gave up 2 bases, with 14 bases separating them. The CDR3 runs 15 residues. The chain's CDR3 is CASSIGGRGTYEQYF. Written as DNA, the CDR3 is TGTGCCAGTAGTATCGGGGGCAGGGGCACCTACGAGCAGTACTTC.

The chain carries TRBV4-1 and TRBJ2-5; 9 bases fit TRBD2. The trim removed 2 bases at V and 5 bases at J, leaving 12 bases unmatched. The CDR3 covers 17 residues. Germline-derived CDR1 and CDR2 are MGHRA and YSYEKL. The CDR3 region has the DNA TGCGCCAGCAGCCAACATCCCGTAGCGGGGGCGGGGGAGACCCAGTACTTC. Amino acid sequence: CASSQHPVAGAGETQYF.

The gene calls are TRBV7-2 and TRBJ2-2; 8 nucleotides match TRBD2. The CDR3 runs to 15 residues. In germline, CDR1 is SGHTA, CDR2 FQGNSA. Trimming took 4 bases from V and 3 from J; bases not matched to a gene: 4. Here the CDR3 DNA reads TGTGCCAGCAGCTACGGGGGGGCGGACACCGGGGAGCTGTTTTTT. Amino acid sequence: CASSYGGADTGELFF.

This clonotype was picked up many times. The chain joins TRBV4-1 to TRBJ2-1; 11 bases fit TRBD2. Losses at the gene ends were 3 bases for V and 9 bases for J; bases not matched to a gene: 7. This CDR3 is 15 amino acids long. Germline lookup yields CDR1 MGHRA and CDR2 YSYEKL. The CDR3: CASSQTLAGVTEQFF. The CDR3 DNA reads TGCGCCAGCAGCCAGACACTAGCGGGAGTGACTGAGCAGTTCTTC.

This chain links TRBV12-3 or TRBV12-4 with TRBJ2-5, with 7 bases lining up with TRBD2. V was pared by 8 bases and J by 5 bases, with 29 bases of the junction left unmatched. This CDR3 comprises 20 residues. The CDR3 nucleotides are TGTGCCAGCCGAGACCCCCGGGGGGTGGGTAGCGGCCTAGGGGTGGAGACCCAGTACTTC. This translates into CASRDPRGVGSGLGVETQYF.

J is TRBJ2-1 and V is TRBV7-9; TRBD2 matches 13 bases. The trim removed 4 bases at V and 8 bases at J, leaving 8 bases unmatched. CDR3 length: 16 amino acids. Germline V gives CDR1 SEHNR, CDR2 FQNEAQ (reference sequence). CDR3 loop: CASSSLLAGGQDEQFF. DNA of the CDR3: TGTGCCAGCAGCTCCCTACTAGCGGGGGGGCAGGATGAGCAGTTCTTC.

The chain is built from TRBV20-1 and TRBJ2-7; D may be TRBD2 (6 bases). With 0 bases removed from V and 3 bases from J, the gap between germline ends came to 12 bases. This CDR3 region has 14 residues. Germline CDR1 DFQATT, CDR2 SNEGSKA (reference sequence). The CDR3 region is CSARDRDSHYEQYF. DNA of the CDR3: TGCAGTGCTAGAGATCGGGACTCCCACTACGAGCAGTACTTC.

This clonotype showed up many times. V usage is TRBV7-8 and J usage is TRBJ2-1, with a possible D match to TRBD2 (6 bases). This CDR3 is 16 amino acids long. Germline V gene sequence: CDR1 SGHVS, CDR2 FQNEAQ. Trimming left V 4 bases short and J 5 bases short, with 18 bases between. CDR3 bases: TGTGCCAGCAGCTCCCCTAAGGGGCCGGGGGACAATGAGCAGTTCTTC. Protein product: CASSSPKGPGDNEQFF.

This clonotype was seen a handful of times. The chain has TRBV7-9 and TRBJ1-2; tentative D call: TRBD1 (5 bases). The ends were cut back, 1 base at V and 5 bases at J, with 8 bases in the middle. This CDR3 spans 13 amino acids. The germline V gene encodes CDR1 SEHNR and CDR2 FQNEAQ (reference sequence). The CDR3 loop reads CASSLVGGYGYTF. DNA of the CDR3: TGTGCCAGCAGCTTAGTTGGGGGTTATGGCTACACCTTC.

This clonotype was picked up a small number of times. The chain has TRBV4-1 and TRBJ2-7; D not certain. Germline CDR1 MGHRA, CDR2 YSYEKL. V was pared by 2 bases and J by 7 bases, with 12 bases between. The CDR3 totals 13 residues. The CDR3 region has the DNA TGCGCCAGCAGCCAAACCTCACCGAGGGAGCAGTACTTC. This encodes CASSQTSPREQYF.

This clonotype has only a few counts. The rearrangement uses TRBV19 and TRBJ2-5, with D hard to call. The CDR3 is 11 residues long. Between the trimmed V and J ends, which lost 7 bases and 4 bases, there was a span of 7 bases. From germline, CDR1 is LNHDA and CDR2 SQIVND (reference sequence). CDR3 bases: TGTGCCAGTACCATTGGAGAGACCCAGTACTTC. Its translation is CASTIGETQYF.

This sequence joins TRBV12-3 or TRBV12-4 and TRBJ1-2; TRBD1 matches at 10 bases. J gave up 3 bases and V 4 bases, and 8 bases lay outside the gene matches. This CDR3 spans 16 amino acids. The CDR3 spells CASSSGTGVTDYGYTF. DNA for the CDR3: TGTGCCAGCAGTTCTGGGACAGGGGTAACAGACTATGGCTACACCTTC.

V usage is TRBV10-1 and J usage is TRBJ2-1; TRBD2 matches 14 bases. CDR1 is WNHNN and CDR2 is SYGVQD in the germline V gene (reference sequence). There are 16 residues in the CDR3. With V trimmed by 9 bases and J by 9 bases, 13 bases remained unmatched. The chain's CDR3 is CARHNWTSGRTGEQFF. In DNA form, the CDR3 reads TGCGCCAGGCACAACTGGACTAGCGGGAGGACTGGTGAGCAGTTCTTC.

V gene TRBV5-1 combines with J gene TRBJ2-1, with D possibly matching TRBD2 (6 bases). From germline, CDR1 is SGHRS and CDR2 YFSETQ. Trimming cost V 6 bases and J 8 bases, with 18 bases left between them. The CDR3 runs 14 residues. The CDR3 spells CASIPGLVGDEQFF. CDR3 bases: TGCGCCAGCATCCCGGGACTCGTTGGTGATGAGCAGTTCTTC. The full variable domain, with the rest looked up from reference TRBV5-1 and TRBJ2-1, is KAGVTQTPRYLIKTRGQQVTLSCSPISGHRSVSWYQQTPGQGLQFLFEYFSETQRNKGNFPGRFSGRQFSNSRSEMNVSTLELGDSALYLCASIPGLVGDEQFFGPGTRLTVL.

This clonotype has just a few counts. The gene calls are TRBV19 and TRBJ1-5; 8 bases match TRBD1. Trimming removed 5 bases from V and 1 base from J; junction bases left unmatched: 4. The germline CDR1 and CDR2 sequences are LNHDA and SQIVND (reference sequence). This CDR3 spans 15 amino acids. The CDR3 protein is CASSEDRVSNQPQHF. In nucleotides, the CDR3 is TGTGCCAGTAGTGAGGACAGGGTCAGCAATCAGCCCCAGCATTTT. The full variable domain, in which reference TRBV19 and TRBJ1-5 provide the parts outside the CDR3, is DGGITQSPKYLFRKEGQNVTLSCEQNLNHDAMYWYRQDPGQGLRLIYYSQIVNDFQKGDIAEGYSVSREKKESFPLTVTSAQKNPTAFYLCASSEDRVSNQPQHFGDGTRLSIL.

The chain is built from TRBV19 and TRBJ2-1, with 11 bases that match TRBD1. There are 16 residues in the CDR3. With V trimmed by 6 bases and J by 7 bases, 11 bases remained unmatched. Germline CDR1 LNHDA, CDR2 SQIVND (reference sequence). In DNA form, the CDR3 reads TGTGCCAGTAGCCTTCCGGGGACAGGGGGGAAGAATGAGCAGTTCTTC. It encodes CASSLPGTGGKNEQFF.

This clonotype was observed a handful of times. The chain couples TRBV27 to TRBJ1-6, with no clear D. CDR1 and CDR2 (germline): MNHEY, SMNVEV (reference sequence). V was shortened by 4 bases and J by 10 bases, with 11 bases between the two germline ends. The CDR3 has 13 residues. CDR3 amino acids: CASSWEGSSPLHF. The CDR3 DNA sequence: TGTGCCAGCAGTTGGGAGGGTTCCTCACCCCTCCACTTT.

In DNA, the CDR3 is TGTGCCAGCAGCTTACTCGGACAGGGGGCAGGAAATGAGCAGTTCTTC. Protein: CASSLLGQGAGNEQFF. The rearrangement joins TRBV7-8 to TRBJ2-1; 11 bases map to TRBD1. Unmatched junction bases numbered 7, after V lost 2 bases and J lost 7 bases. The CDR3 length is 16 residues. The germline gives CDR1 SGHVS, CDR2 FQNEAQ. Variable domain in full (rest from reference TRBV7-8 and TRBJ2-1): GAGVSQSPRYKVAKRGQDVALRCDPISGHVSLFWYQQALGQGPEFLTYFQNEAQLDKSGLPSDRFFAERPEGSVSTLKIQRTQQEDSAVYLCASSLLGQGAGNEQFFGPGTRLTVL.

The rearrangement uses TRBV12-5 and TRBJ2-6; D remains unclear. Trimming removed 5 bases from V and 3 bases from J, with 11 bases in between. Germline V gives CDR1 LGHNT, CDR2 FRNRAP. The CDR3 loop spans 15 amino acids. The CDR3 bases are TGTGCTAGTGGTCCTTACGAGGTTGGGGCCAACGTCCTGACTTTC. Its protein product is CASGPYEVGANVLTF.

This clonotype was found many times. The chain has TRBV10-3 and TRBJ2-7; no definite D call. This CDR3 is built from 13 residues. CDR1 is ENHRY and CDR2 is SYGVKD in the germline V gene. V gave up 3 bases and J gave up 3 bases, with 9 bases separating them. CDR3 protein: CAISEGDLYEQYF. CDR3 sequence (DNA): TGTGCCATCAGTGAAGGTGACCTCTACGAGCAGTACTTC.

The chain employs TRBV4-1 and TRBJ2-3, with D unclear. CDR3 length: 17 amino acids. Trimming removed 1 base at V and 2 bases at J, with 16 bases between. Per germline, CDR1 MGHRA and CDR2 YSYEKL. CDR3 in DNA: TGCGCCAGCAGCCAAGCCGGATCGGCTGGTTACACAGATACGCAGTATTTT. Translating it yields CASSQAGSAGYTDTQYF.

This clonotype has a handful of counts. The CDR3 protein is CATSDSRSAGAVDNEQFF. In DNA, the CDR3 is TGTGCCACCAGTGATTCTCGATCAGCGGGAGCCGTCGACAATGAGCAGTTCTTC. This chain uses TRBV24-1 with TRBJ2-1; TRBD2 aligns across 8 bases. Germline CDR1 and CDR2: KGHDR and SFDVKD. J was trimmed by 5 bases and V by 2 bases; bases with no gene match: 13. This CDR3 comprises 18 residues.

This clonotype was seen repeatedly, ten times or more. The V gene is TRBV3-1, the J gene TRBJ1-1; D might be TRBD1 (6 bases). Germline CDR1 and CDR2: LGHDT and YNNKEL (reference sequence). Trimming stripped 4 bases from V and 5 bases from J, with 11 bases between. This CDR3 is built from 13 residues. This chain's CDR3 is CASSPIQGTEAFF. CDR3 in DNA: TGTGCCAGCAGCCCCATACAGGGAACTGAAGCTTTCTTT.

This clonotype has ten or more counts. CDR3 DNA: TGCGCCAGCAGCTTGGACCCGGGCCTCAAAAACATTCAGTACTTC. It specifies CASSLDPGLKNIQYF. This chain joins TRBV5-1 and TRBJ2-4; D is unclear. The ends were cut back, 0 bases at V and 3 bases at J, with 10 bases in the middle. The CDR3 spans 15 residues. Germline V gene data show CDR1 as SGHRS and CDR2 as YFSETQ.